This record looks at one T cell receptor (beta chain) sequence and its context. No antigen is known for it. V was shortened by 3 bases and J by 2 bases, with 18 bases between the two germline ends. Germline values: CDR1 LNHDA, CDR2 SQIVND (reference sequence). This CDR3 comprises 17 residues. The sample is drawn from a study of cytomegalovirus exposure and HLA in healthy donors. The PCR made use of 60 Vbeta and 13 Jbeta primers. Measured with immunoSEQ multiplex PCR; TCRdb has only the in-frame clones, and not every one. Found here are about 190,000 clones, 81% of them singletons; the top ten hold about 1.9%. Study observations and caveats: Researchers reported in a later analysis that common viral pathogens appeared linked to several top clusters. Usually a TCR sequence was rare, but some public TCRs were found in many donors. Within the data, a cluster of highly shared sequence variants was likely a sequencing artifact.

At collection, donors were nominally healthy, but unrecorded immune exposures were probable. Sequencing was performed on PBMCs. This TCR was sampled from a young woman in good health and CMV-seropositive. The rearrangement links TRBV19 to TRBJ2-3, with D perhaps TRBD2 (7 bases). CDR3 residues: CASSIVGGGGPTDTQYF. The CDR3 DNA reads as TGTGCCAGTAGTATCGTAGGAGGGGGGGGCCCCACAGATACGCAGTATTTT.